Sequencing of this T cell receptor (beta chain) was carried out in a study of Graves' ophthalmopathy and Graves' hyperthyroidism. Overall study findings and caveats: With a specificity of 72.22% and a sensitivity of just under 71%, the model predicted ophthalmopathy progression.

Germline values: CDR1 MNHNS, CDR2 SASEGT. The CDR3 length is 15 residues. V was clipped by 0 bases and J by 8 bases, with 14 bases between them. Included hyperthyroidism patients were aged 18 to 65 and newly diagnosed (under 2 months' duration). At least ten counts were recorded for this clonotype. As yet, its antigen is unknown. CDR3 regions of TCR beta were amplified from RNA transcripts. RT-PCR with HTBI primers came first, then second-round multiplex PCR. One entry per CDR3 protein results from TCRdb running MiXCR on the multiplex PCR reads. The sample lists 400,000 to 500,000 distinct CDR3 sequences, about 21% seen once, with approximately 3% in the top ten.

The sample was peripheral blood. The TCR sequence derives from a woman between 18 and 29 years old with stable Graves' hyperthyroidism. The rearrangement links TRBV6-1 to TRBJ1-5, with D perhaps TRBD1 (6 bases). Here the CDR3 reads CASSEARGARKPQHF. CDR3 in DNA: TGTGCCAGCAGTGAAGCGCGGGGGGCGCGGAAGCCCCAGCATTTT.